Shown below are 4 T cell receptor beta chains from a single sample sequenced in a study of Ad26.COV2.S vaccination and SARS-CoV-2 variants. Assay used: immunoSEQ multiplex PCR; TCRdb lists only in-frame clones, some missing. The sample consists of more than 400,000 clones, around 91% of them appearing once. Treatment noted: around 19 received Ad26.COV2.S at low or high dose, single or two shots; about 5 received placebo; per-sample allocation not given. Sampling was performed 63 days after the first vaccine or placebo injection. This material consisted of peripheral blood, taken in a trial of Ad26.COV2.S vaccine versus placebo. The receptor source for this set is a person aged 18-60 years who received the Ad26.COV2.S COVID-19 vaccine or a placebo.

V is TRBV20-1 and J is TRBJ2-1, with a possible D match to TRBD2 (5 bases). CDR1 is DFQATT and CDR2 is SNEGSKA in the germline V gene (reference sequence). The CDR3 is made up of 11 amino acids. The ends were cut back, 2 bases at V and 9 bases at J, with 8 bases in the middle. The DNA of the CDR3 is TGCAGTGCTAGACGGGGTCGTGAGCAGTTCTTC. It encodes CSARRGREQFF.

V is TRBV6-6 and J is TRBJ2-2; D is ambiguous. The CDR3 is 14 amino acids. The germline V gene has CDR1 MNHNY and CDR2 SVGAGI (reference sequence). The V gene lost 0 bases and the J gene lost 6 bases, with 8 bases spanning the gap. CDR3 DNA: TGTGCCAGCAGTTACTCGATGTACTCCGGGGAGCTGTTTTTT. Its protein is CASSYSMYSGELFF.

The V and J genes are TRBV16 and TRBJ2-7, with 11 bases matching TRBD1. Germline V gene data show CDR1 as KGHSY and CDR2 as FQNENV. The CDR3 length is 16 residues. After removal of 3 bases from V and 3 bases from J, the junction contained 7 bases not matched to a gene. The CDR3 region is CASSQPGTGGDYEQYF. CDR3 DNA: TGTGCCAGCAGCCAGCCGGGGACAGGGGGGGACTACGAGCAGTACTTC.

CDR3 amino acids: CASSRETGGTDTQYF. CDR3 nucleotides: TGCGCCAGCAGCCGCGAGACAGGGGGCACAGATACGCAGTATTTT. The gene calls are TRBV4-1 and TRBJ2-3, with 8 bases aligning to TRBD1. CDR1 is MGHRA and CDR2 is YSYEKL in the germline V gene. The CDR3 sequence is 15 residues long. Unmatched junction bases numbered 4, after V lost 4 bases and J lost 1 base.